This T cell receptor (beta chain) was observed in a study of CD8 T cells in ankylosing spondylitis (dated 2017 in TCRdb). About the full investigation: T cell receptor beta repertoires were profiled in healthy donors and ankylosing spondylitis patients so that disease-linked TCR variants could be found. Peripheral blood was sampled, and synovial fluid was additionally collected from ankylosing spondylitis patients. The full study cohort comprised 20 to 25 ankylosing spondylitis patients and 110 or so healthy donors. Overall study outcomes, separate from this receptor: Blood from ankylosing spondylitis patients appeared to be characterized by a TCR beta motif composed of 7 to 9 highly homologous amino acid variants. Significant enrichment of the disease-linked clones was reported in matched synovial fluid samples from ankylosing spondylitis patients. A CD8+ phenotype was shown by the disease-linked clones, which were found at relatively low frequencies in peripheral blood. Some motif variants were previously reported in synovial fluid and blood of reactive arthritis patients, suggesting common disease-initiation mechanisms.

For this clonotype: Which antigen it targets is not known. Within one base of it there is no much larger clone, and no base qualities were kept.

Sequencing was performed on an Illumina HiSeq 2500. Quantitative 5'-RACE with molecular barcodes was the method used to prepare the TCR beta libraries. The paper's processing steps were these. A new computational method based on a probabilistic model of VDJ rearrangement was used to identify disease-linked TCR variants. Using fastp trimming at Q25 and MiXCR clonotype assembly, TCRdb reanalyzed the public sequencing data and kept in-frame beta chains. Each entry merges the rows of one CDR3 protein and shows their most common DNA and genes. None of the V and J calls come from the authors' own analysis; TCRdb made them. For this sample there are more than 300,000 distinct CDR3 sequences; roughly 8% appear just once. The ten largest account for about 14% of the sample. The trim is 3 bases for V and 4 bases for J, with a gap of 19 bases between the germline ends. CDR1 and CDR2 are drawn from the germline V gene (reference sequence): MNHEY, SMNVEV. From its cysteine to its phenylalanine, the CDR3 spans 17 amino acids. The only DNA kept is the CDR3, 51 bases in frame from the first base.

Recombination linked TRBV27 to TRBJ1-5; tentative D gene TRBD1, with 6 bases matching. This receptor was obtained from a male donor with ankylosing spondylitis. Input material: blood, either unsorted or a sorted T cell fraction (not recorded which). At the DNA level, the sequence is TGTGCCAGCAGTTTGGCCCGTCCACAGGGAAGGAATCAGCCCCAGCATTTT. The resulting protein is CASSLARPQGRNQPQHF.